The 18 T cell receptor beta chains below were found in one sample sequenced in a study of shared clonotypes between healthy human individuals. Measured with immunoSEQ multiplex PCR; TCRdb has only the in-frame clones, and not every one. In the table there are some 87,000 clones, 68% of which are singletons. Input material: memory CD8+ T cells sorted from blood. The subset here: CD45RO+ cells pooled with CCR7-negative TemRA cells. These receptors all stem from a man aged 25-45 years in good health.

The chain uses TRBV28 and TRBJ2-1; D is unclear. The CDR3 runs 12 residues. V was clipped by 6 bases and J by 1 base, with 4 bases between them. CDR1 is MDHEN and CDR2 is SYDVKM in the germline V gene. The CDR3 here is CASRVSYNEQFF. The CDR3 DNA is TGTGCCAGCAGAGTGTCCTACAATGAGCAGTTCTTC.

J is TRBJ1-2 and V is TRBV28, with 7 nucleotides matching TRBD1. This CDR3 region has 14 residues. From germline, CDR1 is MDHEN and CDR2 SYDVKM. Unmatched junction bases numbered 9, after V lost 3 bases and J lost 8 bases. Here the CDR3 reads CASSLAGGPLGYTF. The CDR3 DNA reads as TGTGCCAGCAGTTTGGCAGGGGGTCCTTTAGGCTACACCTTC.

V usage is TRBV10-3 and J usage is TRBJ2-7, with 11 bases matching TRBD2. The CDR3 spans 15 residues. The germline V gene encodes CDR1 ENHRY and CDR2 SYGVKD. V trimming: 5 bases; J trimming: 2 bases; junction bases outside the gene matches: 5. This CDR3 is CAISSGTSGAYEQYF. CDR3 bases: TGTGCCATCAGTAGCGGGACTAGCGGAGCCTACGAGCAGTACTTC.

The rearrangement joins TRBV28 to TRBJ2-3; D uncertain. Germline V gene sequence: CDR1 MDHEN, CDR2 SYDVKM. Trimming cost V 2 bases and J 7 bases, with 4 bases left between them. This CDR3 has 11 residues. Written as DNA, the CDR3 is TGTGCCAGCAGTTTAGATTATACGCAGTATTTT. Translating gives CASSLDYTQYF.

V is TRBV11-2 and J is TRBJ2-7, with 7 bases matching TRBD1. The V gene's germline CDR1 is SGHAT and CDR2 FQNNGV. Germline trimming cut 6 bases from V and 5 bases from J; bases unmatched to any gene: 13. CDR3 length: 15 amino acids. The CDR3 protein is CASRPQQGFGNEQYF. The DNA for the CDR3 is TGTGCCAGCAGACCCCAACAGGGGTTTGGAAACGAGCAGTACTTC.

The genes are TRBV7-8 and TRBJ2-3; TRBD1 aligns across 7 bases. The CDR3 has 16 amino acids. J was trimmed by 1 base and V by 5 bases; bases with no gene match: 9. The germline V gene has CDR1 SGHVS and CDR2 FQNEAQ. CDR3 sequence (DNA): TGTGCCAGCAGCGAACTACACAGGGGAGGCACAGATACGCAGTATTTT. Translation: CASSELHRGGTDTQYF.

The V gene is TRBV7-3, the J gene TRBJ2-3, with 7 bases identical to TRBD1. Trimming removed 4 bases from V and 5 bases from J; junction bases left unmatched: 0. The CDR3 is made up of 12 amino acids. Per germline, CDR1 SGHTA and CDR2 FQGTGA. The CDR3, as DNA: TGTGCCAGCAGCTACAGGGGAGATACGCAGTATTTT. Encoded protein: CASSYRGDTQYF.

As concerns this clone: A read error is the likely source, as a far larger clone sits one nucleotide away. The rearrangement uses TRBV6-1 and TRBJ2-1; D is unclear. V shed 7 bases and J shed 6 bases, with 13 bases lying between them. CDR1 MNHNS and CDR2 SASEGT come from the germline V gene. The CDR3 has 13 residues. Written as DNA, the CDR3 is TGTGCCAGCAATGGACGACACAGCAATGAGCAGTTCTTC. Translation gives CASNGRHSNEQFF.

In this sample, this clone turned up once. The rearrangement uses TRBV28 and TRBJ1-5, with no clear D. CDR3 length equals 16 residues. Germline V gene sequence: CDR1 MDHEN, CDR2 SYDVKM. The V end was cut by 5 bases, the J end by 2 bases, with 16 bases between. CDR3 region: CASSQRHLGGNQPQHF. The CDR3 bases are TGTGCCAGCAGTCAAAGACATCTCGGGGGCAATCAGCCCCAGCATTTT.

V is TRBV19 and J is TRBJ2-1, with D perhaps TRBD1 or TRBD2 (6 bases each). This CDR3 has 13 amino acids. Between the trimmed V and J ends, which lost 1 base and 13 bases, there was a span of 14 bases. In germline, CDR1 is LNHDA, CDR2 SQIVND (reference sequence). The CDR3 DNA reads TGTGCCAGTAGTATAGTCGGTGCGGGACATCAGTTCTTC. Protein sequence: CASSIVGAGHQFF.

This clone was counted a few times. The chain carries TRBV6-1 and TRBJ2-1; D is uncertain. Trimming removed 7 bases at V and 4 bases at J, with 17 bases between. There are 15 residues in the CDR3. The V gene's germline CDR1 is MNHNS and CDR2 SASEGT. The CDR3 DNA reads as TGTGCCAGCATTGCCATAGACCGAGGATACAATGAGCAGTTCTTC. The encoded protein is CASIAIDRGYNEQFF.

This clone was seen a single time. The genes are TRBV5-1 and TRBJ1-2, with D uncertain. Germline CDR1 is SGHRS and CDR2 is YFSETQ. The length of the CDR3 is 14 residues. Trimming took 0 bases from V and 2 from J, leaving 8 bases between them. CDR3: CASSLGSENYGYTF. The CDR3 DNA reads TGCGCCAGCAGCTTGGGGTCTGAAAACTATGGCTACACCTTC.

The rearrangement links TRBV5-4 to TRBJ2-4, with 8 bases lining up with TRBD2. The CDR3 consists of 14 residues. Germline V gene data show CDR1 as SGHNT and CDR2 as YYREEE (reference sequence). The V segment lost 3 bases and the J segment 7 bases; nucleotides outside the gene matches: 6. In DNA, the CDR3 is TGTGCCAGCAGCTCGGGACTAGTCGACAACATTCAGTACTTC. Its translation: CASSSGLVDNIQYF. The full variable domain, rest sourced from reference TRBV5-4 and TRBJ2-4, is ETGVTQSPTHLIKTRGQQVTLRCSSQSGHNTVSWYQQALGQGPQFIFQYYREEENGRGNFPPRFSGLQFPNYSSELNVNALELDDSALYLCASSSGLVDNIQYFGAGTRLSVL.

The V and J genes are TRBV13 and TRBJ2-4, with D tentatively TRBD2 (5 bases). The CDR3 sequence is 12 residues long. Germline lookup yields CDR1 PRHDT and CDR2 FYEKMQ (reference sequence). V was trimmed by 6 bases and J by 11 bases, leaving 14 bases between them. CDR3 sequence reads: CASSRSGYFQYF. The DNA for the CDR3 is TGTGCCAGCAGTCGCAGCGGATACTTTCAGTACTTC.

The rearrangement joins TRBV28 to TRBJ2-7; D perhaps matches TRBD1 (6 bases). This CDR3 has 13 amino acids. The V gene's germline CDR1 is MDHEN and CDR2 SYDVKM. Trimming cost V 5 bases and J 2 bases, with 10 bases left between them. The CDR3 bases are TGTGCCAGCAGTGATGGGACAACCTACGAGCAGTACTTC. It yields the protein CASSDGTTYEQYF.

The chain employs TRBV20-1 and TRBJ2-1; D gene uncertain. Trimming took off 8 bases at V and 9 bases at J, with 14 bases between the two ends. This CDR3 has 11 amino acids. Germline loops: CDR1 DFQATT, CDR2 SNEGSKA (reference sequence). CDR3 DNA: TGCAGTAGTACGGGCCAGATTGAGCAGTTCTTC. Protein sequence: CSSTGQIEQFF.

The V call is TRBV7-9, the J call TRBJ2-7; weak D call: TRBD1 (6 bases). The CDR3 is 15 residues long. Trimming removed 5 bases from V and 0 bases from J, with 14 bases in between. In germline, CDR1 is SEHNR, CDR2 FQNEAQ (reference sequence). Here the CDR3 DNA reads TGTGCCAGCAGCACCGGGACACCCAGCTCCTACGAGCAGTACTTC. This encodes CASSTGTPSSYEQYF.

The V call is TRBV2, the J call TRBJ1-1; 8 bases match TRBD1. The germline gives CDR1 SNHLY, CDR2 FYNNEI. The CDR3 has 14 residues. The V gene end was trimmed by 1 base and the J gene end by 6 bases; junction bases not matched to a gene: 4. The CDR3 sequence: CASSEGTGFAEAFF. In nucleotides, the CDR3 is TGTGCCAGCAGTGAAGGGACAGGGTTCGCTGAAGCTTTCTTT.